Included here is one TCR beta chain sequence, with context. The antigen is unknown. This sample is drawn from a study of long-term antiretroviral therapy in people with HIV. Study findings and constraints: Adherence to ART, viral resistance and therapy changes lacked any data.

Investigators performed immunoSEQ version v3.0 at survey level. Measured with immunoSEQ multiplex PCR; TCRdb has only the in-frame clones, and not every one. The table shows around 40,000 clones, with roughly 90% occurring only once. This clonotype originated in a woman between 18 and 30 years old with HIV. This material consisted of unsorted PBMCs, taken just before starting antiretroviral therapy.

The chain's CDR3 is CASSLRAVNTEAFF. CDR3 nucleotide sequence: TGTGCCAGCAGCCTTCGGGCGGTGAACACTGAAGCTTTCTTT. The rearrangement joins TRBV5-5 to TRBJ1-1; D is undetermined. V dropped 4 bases and J dropped 0 bases, with 10 bases sitting between them. Germline assignment: CDR1 SGHKS and CDR2 YYEKEE (reference sequence). The CDR3 totals 14 residues.